What follows are 29 T cell receptor beta chains derived from one specimen sequenced in a study of monozygotic twins with inflammatory bowel disease. TCRdb re-called the 5' RACE reads and shows each CDR3 protein once, DNA omitted. Here the sample table reports about 380,000 distinct CDR3 sequences. The sequenced sample consisted of blood. These TCRs come from a human donor with ulcerative colitis or Crohn's disease, or a healthy co-twin of an affected twin (not recorded which).

This chain's CDR3 is CATSDPLGPHTGELFF. The chain couples TRBV24-1 to TRBJ2-2; as DNA is missing, the TRBD1 call by TCRdb cannot be tested. Germline values: CDR1 KGHDR, CDR2 SFDVKD. The CDR3 has 16 amino acids.

This rearrangement joins TRBV4-3 to TRBJ2-4; the D gene TCRdb calls, TRBD1, cannot be checked with no DNA. The CDR3 spans 16 residues. The germline V gene encodes CDR1 LGHNA and CDR2 YSLEER. The CDR3 loop reads CASSQEGGPAKNIQYF.

The rearrangement links TRBV5-1 to TRBJ1-1; TCRdb calls TRBD1, which cannot be checked without DNA. There are 14 residues in the CDR3. Germline CDR1 SGHRS, CDR2 YFSETQ. CDR3 residues: CASSWGQRNTEAFF.

This chain joins TRBV27 and TRBJ2-1; checking the TCRdb D call of TRBD2 is not possible without DNA. The CDR3 runs to 11 residues. Germline lookup yields CDR1 MNHEY and CDR2 SMNVEV (reference sequence). The CDR3 loop reads CAAGPGNEQFF.

The chain uses TRBV20-1 and TRBJ2-7. From germline, CDR1 is DFQATT and CDR2 SNEGSKA (reference sequence). The CDR3 covers 15 residues. The CDR3 sequence: CSARDLHLSTYEQYF.

The chain is built from TRBV30 and TRBJ2-7; the TCRdb D gene call, TRBD2, has no DNA to confirm it. Germline CDR1 is GTSNPN and CDR2 is SVGIG (reference sequence). The CDR3 spans 16 residues. Here the CDR3 reads CAWSDTGRASTYEQYF.

CDR3 protein: CASSIRDRELYSNQPQHF. This chain uses TRBV19 with TRBJ1-5; TCRdb's assignment of TRBD1 cannot be checked, as there is no DNA. Germline lookup yields CDR1 LNHDA and CDR2 SQIVND (reference sequence). This CDR3 is 18 amino acids long.

This chain uses TRBV12-3 or TRBV12-4 with TRBJ2-3. The CDR3 is made up of 13 amino acids. This CDR3 is CASSLADGDTQYF.

The gene calls are TRBV19 and TRBJ2-7; TCRdb's D gene call, TRBD1, goes unchecked for lack of DNA. The CDR3 contains 15 residues. Germline V gene lookup returns CDR1 LNHDA and CDR2 SQIVND (reference sequence). The CDR3 sequence: CASSIRQGSSYEQYF.

V usage is TRBV4-2 and J usage is TRBJ1-2; the D call from TCRdb, TRBD1, cannot be confirmed without DNA. This CDR3 has 13 amino acids. CDR1 and CDR2 from the germline V gene are LGHNA and YNFKEQ. The chain's CDR3 is CASSQDRGDGYTF.

The chain employs TRBV12-3 or TRBV12-4 and TRBJ1-2; TCRdb names TRBD1, which stays unverified in the absence of DNA. CDR3 length: 13 residues. CDR3 region: CASSTGTGRGYTF.

The chain carries TRBV13 and TRBJ2-7; checking the TCRdb D call of TRBD1 is not possible without DNA. The CDR3 has 16 amino acids. The germline CDR1 and CDR2 sequences are PRHDT and FYEKMQ (reference sequence). CDR3 loop: CASSSPGEDGVYEQYF.

The chain couples TRBV9 to TRBJ1-6; there is no DNA to check the TCRdb D call of TRBD1. CDR1 SGDLS and CDR2 YYNGEE come from the germline V gene. The CDR3 consists of 14 residues. The CDR3 loop is CASSARQGNSPLHF.

This chain links TRBV4-1 with TRBJ2-3. The length of the CDR3 is 13 residues. CDR1 is MGHRA, CDR2 YSYEKL, per germline. The CDR3 loop is CASSQLRTDTQYF.

The chain recombines TRBV30 with TRBJ2-5; the D call from TCRdb, TRBD2, cannot be confirmed without DNA. The CDR3 runs 11 residues. From germline, CDR1 is GTSNPN and CDR2 SVGIG (reference sequence). The CDR3 here is CAWSAGPARYF.

The rearrangement joins TRBV7-8 to TRBJ2-6. CDR3 length equals 16 residues. CDR1 and CDR2 (germline): SGHVS, FQNEAQ. The CDR3 region is CASSLVWNSGANVLTF.

The V gene is TRBV12-3 or TRBV12-4, the J gene TRBJ2-5; the TCRdb call, TRBD2, lacks DNA for checking. The CDR3 runs 13 residues. The CDR3: CASSQRSGETQYF.

This chain joins TRBV6-2 or TRBV6-3 and TRBJ2-7; checking the TCRdb D call of TRBD1 is not possible without DNA. The CDR3 is 13 amino acids. Germline V lookup: CDR1 MNHEY, CDR2 SVGEGT. CDR3 sequence reads: CASRGGGLNEQYF.

The genes are TRBV4-2 and TRBJ2-5; the TCRdb D gene call, TRBD1, has no DNA to confirm it. The CDR3 extends over 16 amino acids. Germline-derived CDR1 and CDR2 are LGHNA and YNFKEQ. The CDR3 spells CASSQEAGVNGETQYF.

J is TRBJ1-1 and V is TRBV15; as DNA is missing, the TRBD1 call by TCRdb cannot be tested. The length of the CDR3 is 14 residues. Germline lookup yields CDR1 LNHNV and CDR2 YYDKDF (reference sequence). The CDR3 protein is CATSSGGGGTEAFF.

The genes are TRBV4-3 and TRBJ2-2; TCRdb proposes TRBD1, but this gene call is untestable without DNA. This CDR3 has 18 amino acids. Germline V gives CDR1 LGHNA, CDR2 YSLEER. The CDR3 reads CASSRHFPPGRNTGELFF.

V usage is TRBV7-9 and J usage is TRBJ2-5; the TCRdb D gene call, TRBD1, has no DNA to confirm it. The germline V gene has CDR1 SEHNR and CDR2 FQNEAQ (reference sequence). The CDR3 runs 13 residues. The CDR3 loop is CASSPYRAETQYF.

The chain employs TRBV24-1 and TRBJ2-1; TCRdb lists TRBD1, though no DNA is available to test this call. The V gene's germline CDR1 is KGHDR and CDR2 SFDVKD. This CDR3 region has 13 residues. This chain's CDR3 is CATSATGDNEQFF.

The chain couples TRBV4-3 to TRBJ1-1; TCRdb names TRBD1, which stays unverified in the absence of DNA. Germline CDR1 and CDR2: LGHNA and YSLEER. CDR3 length: 15 amino acids. CDR3 protein: CASSQRGRGTQEAFF.

The chain combines TRBV18 with TRBJ1-6; TCRdb calls TRBD1, which cannot be checked without DNA. The CDR3 is 14 amino acids. The V gene's germline CDR1 is KGHSH and CDR2 LQKENI. CDR3: CASSPGQGGSPLHF. The variable domain in full, completed from reference TRBV18 and TRBJ1-6, reads NAGVMQNPRHLVRRRGQEARLRCSPMKGHSHVYWYRQLPEEGLKFMVYLQKENIIDESGMPKERFSAEFPKEGPSILRIQQVVRGDSAAYFCASSPGQGGSPLHFGNGTRLTVT.

J is TRBJ2-2 and V is TRBV6-1; TCRdb returns TRBD2, unconfirmable since there is no DNA. Germline V lookup: CDR1 MNHNS, CDR2 SASEGT. The CDR3 sequence is 17 residues long. CDR3: CANSYRAGGANTGELFF.

The chain couples TRBV20-1 to TRBJ1-3; TCRdb gives TRBD1 as the D gene, but with no DNA this cannot be confirmed. The CDR3 extends over 15 amino acids. CDR1 is DFQATT, CDR2 SNEGSKA, per germline (reference sequence). This chain's CDR3 is CSAPLAGTSGNTIYF.

This chain uses TRBV12-3 or TRBV12-4 with TRBJ1-6; TCRdb's D gene call, TRBD1, goes unchecked for lack of DNA. There are 12 residues in the CDR3. This CDR3 reads CASMVQGSPLHF.

The rearrangement uses TRBV6-6 and TRBJ1-1; TCRdb names TRBD1, which stays unverified in the absence of DNA. CDR1 and CDR2 (germline): MNHNY, SVGAGI (reference sequence). The CDR3 runs 14 residues. The CDR3 sequence is CASSPDGSNTEAFF.